Below are 11 T cell receptor beta chains sequenced from a single sample in a study of blood T cells in healthy people across ages. A second about 6 to 11 cycle PCR used barcoded and J-beta primers. TCRdb itself ran the 5' RACE reads through MiXCR, one entry per CDR3 protein. The data contain 1.5 million to 2 million distinct CDR3 sequences, roughly 50% of them singletons. The sample consisted of blood. The receptors here all came from a woman in her thirties or forties in good health.

This clonotype was seen more than once but under ten times. V usage is TRBV24-1 and J usage is TRBJ2-3; 8 nucleotides match TRBD2. Germline loops: CDR1 KGHDR, CDR2 SFDVKD. This CDR3 spans 15 amino acids. The V segment lost 9 bases and the J segment 5 bases; nucleotides outside the gene matches: 12. DNA of the CDR3: TGTGCCACCGGAGATTGGCGGGGGGTGGTAGATACGCAGTATTTT. Protein: CATGDWRGVVDTQYF.

This clonotype was seen only a few times. The gene calls are TRBV28 and TRBJ2-7, with a weak D call TRBD1 (6 bases). Germline CDR1 is MDHEN and CDR2 is SYDVKM. V dropped 6 bases and J dropped 3 bases, with 15 bases sitting between them. This CDR3 spans 14 amino acids. The CDR3 DNA reads TGTGCCAGCAGCCGACAGGCCCCTCTCTACGAGCAGTACTTC. It is translated as CASSRQAPLYEQYF.

This chain uses TRBV14 with TRBJ2-4; D gene ambiguous. V lost 2 bases to trimming and J lost 9 bases, with 14 bases between them. This CDR3 is 14 amino acids long. CDR1 and CDR2 (germline): SGHDN, FVKESK. CDR3 loop: CASSQKRQDFIQYF. DNA of the CDR3: TGTGCCAGCAGCCAAAAACGGCAGGATTTCATTCAGTACTTC.

This chain joins TRBV27 and TRBJ1-5; tentative D call: TRBD1 (5 bases). V lost 8 bases and J lost 2, with 19 bases in between. Germline V lookup: CDR1 MNHEY, CDR2 SMNVEV (reference sequence). The length of the CDR3 is 16 residues. This chain's CDR3 is CASGSWGGIGNQPQHF. The CDR3 DNA reads TGTGCCAGCGGGTCTTGGGGGGGTATAGGCAATCAGCCCCAGCATTTT.

This clonotype was seen only a few times. The V and J genes are TRBV7-3 and TRBJ2-1; D might be TRBD1 (6 bases). Germline CDR1 and CDR2: SGHTA and FQGTGA. This CDR3 region has 15 residues. V lost 3 bases to trimming and J lost 1 base, with 10 bases between them. For the CDR3, the DNA is TGTGCCAGCAGCTTGGGACACCTTTCCTACAATGAGCAGTTCTTC. Its protein product is CASSLGHLSYNEQFF.

The CDR3 nucleotides are TGTGCCAGCAGTTTAGGGGGCCAAGGGGGTCTCAAGCAGTACTTC. Translation: CASSLGGQGGLKQYF. The chain combines TRBV12-3 or TRBV12-4 with TRBJ2-7; the D gene is possibly TRBD1 (6 bases). V was shortened by 1 base and J by 8 bases, with 18 bases between the two germline ends. This CDR3 spans 15 amino acids.

The chain combines TRBV9 with TRBJ2-2; TRBD2 is a possible D gene (5 bases). Germline loops: CDR1 SGDLS, CDR2 YYNGEE. The ends were cut back, 0 bases at V and 2 bases at J, with 11 bases in the middle. The CDR3 runs 16 residues. The CDR3 DNA sequence: TGTGCCAGCAGCGTAGGAGGGCAGCAAAACACCGGGGAGCTGTTTTTT. Its translation is CASSVGGQQNTGELFF. Full variable domain (rest looked up from reference TRBV9 and TRBJ2-2): DSGVTQTPKHLITATGQRVTLRCSPRSGDLSVYWYQQSLDQGLQFLIQYYNGEERAKGNILERFSAQQFPDLHSELNLSSLELGDSALYFCASSVGGQQNTGELFFGEGSRLTVL.

This clonotype was detected ten times or more. The chain couples TRBV4-2 to TRBJ2-7; the match to TRBD1 covers 8 bases. J gave up 4 bases and V 4 bases, and 6 bases lay outside the gene matches. The CDR3 spans 14 residues. Germline V gives CDR1 LGHNA, CDR2 YNFKEQ. DNA for the CDR3: TGTGCCAGCAGCCCCTTGGGGACAGGATACGAGCAGTACTTC. Amino acids: CASSPLGTGYEQYF.

The rearrangement links TRBV27 to TRBJ2-1, with 10 bases matching TRBD2. The CDR3 covers 16 residues. Trimming cost V 7 bases and J 9 bases; bases outside gene matches: 15. Germline V gene data show CDR1 as MNHEY and CDR2 as SMNVEV (reference sequence). CDR3 DNA: TGTGCCAGCAAAAGGGTCAGCGGGGGGGCCTTGCGTGAGCAGTTCTTC. Amino acid sequence: CASKRVSGGALREQFF.

The chain couples TRBV10-3 to TRBJ2-5, with 7 bases lining up with TRBD1. The CDR3 totals 17 residues. The trim removed 0 bases at V and 0 bases at J, leaving 7 bases unmatched. Germline CDR1 is ENHRY and CDR2 is SYGVKD. Here the CDR3 reads CAISESPGQWYQETQYF. The CDR3 nucleotides read TGTGCCATCAGTGAGTCCCCGGGACAGTGGTACCAAGAGACCCAGTACTTC.

The chain employs TRBV5-6 and TRBJ1-2; 7 bases agree with TRBD1. Trimming removed 6 bases from V and 7 bases from J; junction bases left unmatched: 6. The V gene's germline CDR1 is SGHDT and CDR2 YYEEEE. The CDR3 spans 12 residues. CDR3 coding DNA: TGTGCCAGCAACCCGACAGGGCTTGGCTACACCTTC. This translates into CASNPTGLGYTF.